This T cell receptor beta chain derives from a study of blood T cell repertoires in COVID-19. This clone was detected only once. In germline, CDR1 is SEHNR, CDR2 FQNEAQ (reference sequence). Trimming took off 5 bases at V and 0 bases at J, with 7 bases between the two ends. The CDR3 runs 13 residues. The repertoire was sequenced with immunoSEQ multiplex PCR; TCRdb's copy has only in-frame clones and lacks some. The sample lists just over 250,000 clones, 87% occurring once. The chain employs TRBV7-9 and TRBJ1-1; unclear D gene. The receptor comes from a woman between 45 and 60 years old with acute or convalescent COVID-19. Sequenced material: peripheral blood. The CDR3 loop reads CASSPRMNTEAFF. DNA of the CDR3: TGTGCCAGCAGCCCGCGGATGAACACTGAAGCTTTCTTT.